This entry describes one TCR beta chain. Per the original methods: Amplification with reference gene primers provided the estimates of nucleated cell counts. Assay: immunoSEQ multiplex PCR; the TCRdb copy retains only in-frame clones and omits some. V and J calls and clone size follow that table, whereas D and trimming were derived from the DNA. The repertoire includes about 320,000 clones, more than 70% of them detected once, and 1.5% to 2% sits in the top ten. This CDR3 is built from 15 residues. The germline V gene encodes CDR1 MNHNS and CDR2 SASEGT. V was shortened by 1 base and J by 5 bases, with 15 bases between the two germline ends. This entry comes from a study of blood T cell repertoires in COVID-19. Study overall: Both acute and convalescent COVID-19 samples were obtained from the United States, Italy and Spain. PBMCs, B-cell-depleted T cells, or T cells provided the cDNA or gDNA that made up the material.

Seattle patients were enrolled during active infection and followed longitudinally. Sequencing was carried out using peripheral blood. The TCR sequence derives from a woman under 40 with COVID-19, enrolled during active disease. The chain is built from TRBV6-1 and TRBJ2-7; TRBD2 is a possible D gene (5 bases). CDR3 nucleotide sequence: TGTGCCAGCAGTGAAGGAGGGATCCTGCTAAACGAGCAGTACGTC. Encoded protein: CASSEGGILLNEQYV.